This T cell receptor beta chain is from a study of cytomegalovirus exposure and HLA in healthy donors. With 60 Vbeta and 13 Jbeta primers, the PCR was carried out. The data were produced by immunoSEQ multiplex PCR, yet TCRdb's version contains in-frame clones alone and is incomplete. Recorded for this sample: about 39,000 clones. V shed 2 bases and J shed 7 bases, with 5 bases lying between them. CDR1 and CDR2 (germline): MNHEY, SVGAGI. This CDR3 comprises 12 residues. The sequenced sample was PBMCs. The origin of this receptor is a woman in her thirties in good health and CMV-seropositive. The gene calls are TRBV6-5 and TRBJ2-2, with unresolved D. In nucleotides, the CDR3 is TGTGCCAGCAGTTACGTCGGCGGGGAGCTGTTTTTT. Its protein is CASSYVGGELFF.